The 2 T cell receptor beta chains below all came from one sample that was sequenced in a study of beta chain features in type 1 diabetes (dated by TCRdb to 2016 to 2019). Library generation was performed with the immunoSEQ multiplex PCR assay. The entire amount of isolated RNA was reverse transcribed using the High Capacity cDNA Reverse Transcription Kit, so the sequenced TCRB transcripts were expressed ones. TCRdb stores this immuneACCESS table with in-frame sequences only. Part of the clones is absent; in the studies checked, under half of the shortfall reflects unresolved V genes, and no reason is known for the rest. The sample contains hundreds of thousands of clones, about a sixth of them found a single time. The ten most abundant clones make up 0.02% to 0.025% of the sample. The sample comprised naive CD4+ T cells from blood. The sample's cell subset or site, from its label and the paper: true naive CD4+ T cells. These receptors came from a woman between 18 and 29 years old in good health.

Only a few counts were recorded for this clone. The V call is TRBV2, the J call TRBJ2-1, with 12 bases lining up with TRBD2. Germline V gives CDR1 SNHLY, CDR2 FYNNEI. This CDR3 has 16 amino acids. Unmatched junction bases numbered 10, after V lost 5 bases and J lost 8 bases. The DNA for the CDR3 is TGTGCCAGCAGTTACCTTACTAGCGGGGGGTCCGATGAGCAGTTCTTC. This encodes CASSYLTSGGSDEQFF.

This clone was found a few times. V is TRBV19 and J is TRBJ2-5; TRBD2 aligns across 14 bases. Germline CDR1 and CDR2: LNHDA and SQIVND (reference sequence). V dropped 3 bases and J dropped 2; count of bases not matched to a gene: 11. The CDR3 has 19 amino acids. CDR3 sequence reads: CASSMGGTSGRGPQETQYF. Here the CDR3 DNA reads TGTGCCAGTAGTATGGGAGGGACTAGCGGGAGAGGGCCACAAGAGACCCAGTACTTC.